One sample yielded the 32 T cell receptor beta chains listed below, sequenced in a study of shared clonotypes between healthy human individuals. Measured with immunoSEQ multiplex PCR; TCRdb has only the in-frame clones, and not every one. The sample lists more than 1,200,000 clones; approximately 98.5% were seen once. Sequencing was carried out using naive CD4+ T cells sorted from blood. Subset denoted: CD45RA+ positively selected. The receptors here all came from a man aged 25 to 45 in good health.

The V call is TRBV5-1, the J call TRBJ1-2, with D perhaps TRBD1 (5 bases). The CDR3 extends over 14 amino acids. Per germline, CDR1 SGHRS and CDR2 YFSETQ. Between the trimmed V and J ends, which lost 4 bases and 2 bases, there was a span of 12 bases. The CDR3 spells CASSRRDANYGYTF. CDR3 DNA: TGCGCCAGCAGCCGCCGGGACGCCAACTATGGCTACACCTTC.

The chain links TRBV15 to TRBJ2-1, with 10 bases that match TRBD2. CDR1 is LNHNV, CDR2 YYDKDF, per germline (reference sequence). The CDR3 sequence is 16 residues long. The V and J ends lost 3 bases and 3 bases, in that order; junction bases with no gene match: 5. The CDR3: CATSRTSGQSYNEQFF. In DNA form, the CDR3 reads TGTGCCACCAGCAGGACTAGCGGGCAAAGCTACAATGAGCAGTTCTTC.

Comment on this clone: Other nucleotide sequences from this sample produce the same CDR3. The genes are TRBV6-5 and TRBJ2-7; a possible D gene is TRBD2 (5 bases). The CDR3 contains 13 residues. Germline CDR1 is MNHEY and CDR2 is SVGAGI. The V end lost 7 bases, the J end lost 0 bases, and 10 bases lay between the germline ends. DNA of the CDR3: TGTGCCAGCACATCTAGCAGCTCCTACGAGCAGTACTTC. Protein: CASTSSSSYEQYF.

The chain is built from TRBV11-2 and TRBJ2-5; weak D call: TRBD2 (6 bases). Trimming left V 1 base short and J 5 bases short, with 14 bases between. CDR1 is SGHAT and CDR2 is FQNNGV in the germline V gene. The CDR3 covers 15 residues. In DNA, the CDR3 is TGTGCCAGCAGCTTAGTTGGCGGAGGGGAGGAGACCCAGTACTTC. This codes for CASSLVGGGEETQYF. Supplemented by reference TRBV11-2 and TRBJ2-5, the full variable domain reads EAGVAQSPRYKIIEKRQSVAFWCNPISGHATLYWYQQILGQGPKLLIQFQNNGVVDDSQLPKDRFSAERLKGVDSTLKIQPAKLEDSAVYLCASSLVGGGEETQYFGPGTRLLVL.

This sequence joins TRBV19 and TRBJ1-5; D gene uncertain. CDR3 size: 14 residues. Germline V CDR1 and CDR2: LNHDA, SQIVND (reference sequence). V gave up 1 base and J gave up 7 bases, with 11 bases separating them. CDR3 amino acids: CASSIVEYGQPQHF. The CDR3 nucleotides read TGTGCCAGTAGTATAGTAGAGTACGGACAGCCCCAGCATTTT. Together with reference TRBV19 and TRBJ1-5, the CDR3 gives the full variable domain: DGGITQSPKYLFRKEGQNVTLSCEQNLNHDAMYWYRQDPGQGLRLIYYSQIVNDFQKGDIAEGYSVSREKKESFPLTVTSAQKNPTAFYLCASSIVEYGQPQHFGDGTRLSIL.

DNA of the CDR3: TGTGCCACCAGTCCTAGGCATAGCAGGGGCGCGGGACAGCCCCAGCATTTT. Protein sequence: CATSPRHSRGAGQPQHF. V gene TRBV15 combines with J gene TRBJ1-5; perhaps TRBD1 as D (6 bases). The V gene lost 6 bases and the J gene lost 7 bases, with 25 bases spanning the gap. In germline, CDR1 is LNHNV, CDR2 YYDKDF (reference sequence). This CDR3 is built from 17 residues. Based on the CDR3 plus reference TRBV15 and TRBJ1-5, the full variable domain is DAMVIQNPRYQVTQFGKPVTLSCSQTLNHNVMYWYQQKSSQAPKLLFHYYDKDFNNEADTPDNFQSRRPNTSFCFLDIRSPGLGDTAMYLCATSPRHSRGAGQPQHFGDGTRLSIL.

This chain links TRBV2 with TRBJ1-2, with 9 bases lining up with TRBD1. There are 14 residues in the CDR3. The V gene's germline CDR1 is SNHLY and CDR2 FYNNEI. Unmatched junction bases numbered 6, after V lost 7 bases and J lost 3 bases. This chain's CDR3 is CASTPGQGHYGYTF. The CDR3 nucleotides read TGTGCCAGCACACCGGGACAGGGCCACTATGGCTACACCTTC.

The V and J genes are TRBV4-3 and TRBJ2-7; D may be TRBD2 (5 bases). V lost 3 bases, J lost 3 bases, and 15 bases lay in between. CDR1 LGHNA and CDR2 YSLEER come from the germline V gene. CDR3 length: 15 amino acids. CDR3 in DNA: TGCGCCAGCAGCCAGGACTTTACGGGGAGCTACGAGCAGTACTTC. As protein: CASSQDFTGSYEQYF.

This clone has a single count. This rearrangement joins TRBV15 to TRBJ2-2; 7 positions agree with TRBD2. Germline CDR1 reads LNHNV; CDR2 reads YYDKDF (reference sequence). Trimming at V came to 6 bases and at J to 3 bases, leaving 7 bases not matched to a gene. The CDR3 contains 15 residues. CDR3 nucleotides: TGTGCCACCAGAGGGAGGGGAGGTGACACCGGGGAGCTGTTTTTT. Amino acids: CATRGRGGDTGELFF.

The chain joins TRBV6-6 to TRBJ2-1, with D tentatively TRBD2 (7 bases). V was shortened by 7 bases and J by 5 bases, with 21 bases between the two germline ends. In germline, CDR1 is MNHNY, CDR2 SVGAGI (reference sequence). The CDR3 is made up of 16 amino acids. In DNA form, the CDR3 reads TGTGCCAGCACACCCCCGAGGGGGGGTCGGCACAATGAGCAGTTCTTC. Amino acid sequence: CASTPPRGGRHNEQFF.

This rearrangement joins TRBV5-1 to TRBJ2-5, with D possibly being TRBD1 or TRBD2 (5 bases each). Germline-derived CDR1 and CDR2 are SGHRS and YFSETQ. Trimming pared 5 bases from V and 1 base from J, leaving 18 bases between. The length of the CDR3 is 16 residues. CDR3 loop: CASRPDPGRSQETQYF. In nucleotides, the CDR3 is TGCGCCAGCAGACCTGATCCGGGACGTTCCCAAGAGACCCAGTACTTC.

The chain's CDR3 is CASSLNSGANEQFF. DNA of the CDR3: TGTGCCAGCAGCTTAAATTCAGGGGCCAATGAGCAGTTCTTC. The chain combines TRBV7-3 with TRBJ2-1, with D perhaps matching TRBD1 (6 bases). This CDR3 is 14 amino acids long. Trimming took off 1 base at V and 6 bases at J, with 10 bases between the two ends. Germline V gene lookup returns CDR1 SGHTA and CDR2 FQGTGA.

The chain employs TRBV4-1 and TRBJ2-7, with D perhaps matching TRBD1 (6 bases). Germline lookup yields CDR1 MGHRA and CDR2 YSYEKL. V lost 1 base and J 2 bases, leaving 15 bases between the germline ends. The CDR3 is 16 residues long. The CDR3 spells CASSQVAQGPPYEQYF. The CDR3, as DNA: TGCGCCAGCAGCCAAGTGGCCCAGGGGCCTCCCTACGAGCAGTACTTC.

This sequence joins TRBV6-6 and TRBJ1-5; no definite D call. The V gene's germline CDR1 is MNHNY and CDR2 SVGAGI (reference sequence). This CDR3 contains 16 residues. Deletions cut 6 bases from V and 6 bases from J, with 21 bases between. The CDR3 spells CASSSLIQPEGQPQHF. Written as DNA, the CDR3 is TGTGCCAGCAGCTCCCTTATTCAGCCCGAAGGTCAGCCCCAGCATTTT.

The chain couples TRBV5-5 to TRBJ1-2, with 10 bases aligning to TRBD1. Germline values: CDR1 SGHKS, CDR2 YYEKEE (reference sequence). The CDR3 runs 15 residues. V trimming: 4 bases; J trimming: 6 bases; junction bases outside the gene matches: 9. CDR3 in DNA: TGTGCCAGCAGCCACATGGGACAGGGGTTCGATGGCTACACCTTC. Amino acids: CASSHMGQGFDGYTF.

The V gene is TRBV10-3, the J gene TRBJ1-5, with D tentatively TRBD1 (5 bases). The CDR3 has 14 amino acids. From germline, CDR1 is ENHRY and CDR2 SYGVKD. The V gene lost 3 bases and the J gene lost 8 bases, with 14 bases spanning the gap. The chain's CDR3 is CAISDPTDSKPQHF. CDR3 sequence (DNA): TGTGCCATCAGTGACCCTACTGACAGCAAGCCCCAGCATTTT.

The V call is TRBV7-9, the J call TRBJ2-7; D is ambiguous. The CDR3 spans 13 residues. The V gene lost 4 bases and the J gene lost 0 bases, with 7 bases spanning the gap. The germline V gene has CDR1 SEHNR and CDR2 FQNEAQ (reference sequence). Written as DNA, the CDR3 is TGTGCCAGCAGCTGGCACCGCTCCTACGAGCAGTACTTC. As protein: CASSWHRSYEQYF.

This clone was recorded once. This chain links TRBV5-1 with TRBJ1-1; D not resolved. The V end lost 2 bases, the J end lost 3 bases, and 14 bases lay between the germline ends. The germline CDR1 and CDR2 sequences are SGHRS and YFSETQ. This CDR3 spans 15 amino acids. Here the CDR3 DNA reads TGCGCCAGCAGCTTACAGACCGGTGAGGACACTGAAGCTTTCTTT. Encoded protein: CASSLQTGEDTEAFF.

The rearrangement uses TRBV28 and TRBJ2-4; 10 bases fit TRBD1. The germline V gene has CDR1 MDHEN and CDR2 SYDVKM. J lost 7 bases, V lost 2 bases, and 2 bases had no gene match. The CDR3 length is 14 residues. The DNA of the CDR3 is TGTGCCAGCAGTTTAGGGACAGGGGTTAACATTCAGTACTTC. It is translated as CASSLGTGVNIQYF. The full variable domain, in which reference TRBV28 and TRBJ2-4 provide the parts outside the CDR3, is DVKVTQSSRYLVKRTGEKVFLECVQDMDHENMFWYRQDPGLGLRLIYFSYDVKMKEKGDIPEGYSVSREKKERFSLILESASTNQTSMYLCASSLGTGVNIQYFGAGTRLSVL.

The chain is built from TRBV14 and TRBJ2-1; 12 bases fit TRBD2. CDR1 SGHDN and CDR2 FVKESK come from the germline V gene. V trimming: 0 bases; J trimming: 3 bases; junction bases outside the gene matches: 6. CDR3 length: 18 amino acids. The CDR3 sequence is CASSQDGLAGSIYNEQFF. In DNA, the CDR3 is TGTGCCAGCAGCCAAGATGGACTAGCGGGATCTATCTACAATGAGCAGTTCTTC.

This clone appeared once. The chain carries TRBV5-6 and TRBJ1-1, with 10 bases identical to TRBD1. This CDR3 region has 18 residues. Germline CDR1 SGHDT, CDR2 YYEEEE. V lost 3 bases and J lost 5; bases outside the gene matches: 16. CDR3 sequence (DNA): TGTGCCAGCAGCTCCTTATTAGAGTACAGACAGGGGGCTACTGAAGCTTTCTTT. This encodes CASSSLLEYRQGATEAFF. Using reference TRBV5-6 and TRBJ1-1 for the parts outside the CDR3, the full variable domain is DAGVTQSPTHLIKTRGQQVTLRCSPKSGHDTVSWYQQALGQGPQFIFQYYEEEERQRGNFPDRFSGHQFPNYSSELNVNALLLGDSALYLCASSSLLEYRQGATEAFFGQGTRLTVV.

V usage is TRBV7-2 and J usage is TRBJ1-5, with 7 bases aligning to TRBD1. This CDR3 is built from 15 residues. Germline CDR1 is SGHTA and CDR2 is FQGNSA. J lost 3 bases, V lost 6 bases, and 8 bases had no gene match. In DNA form, the CDR3 reads TGTGCCAGCAGTTCCACGGGACAGATCAATCAGCCCCAGCATTTT. Amino acids: CASSSTGQINQPQHF.

The chain combines TRBV7-6 with TRBJ2-1; no firm D call. Germline V gene data show CDR1 as SGHVS and CDR2 as FNYEAQ. This CDR3 is 12 amino acids long. V lost 2 bases to trimming and J lost 14 bases, with 13 bases between them. This CDR3 reads CASSLFGQREFF. The CDR3 nucleotides are TGTGCCAGCAGCTTATTTGGCCAAAGGGAGTTCTTC.

The rearrangement links TRBV29-1 to TRBJ2-7; perhaps TRBD1 as D (6 bases). The CDR3 is made up of 14 amino acids. Between the trimmed V and J ends, which lost 4 bases and 0 bases, there was a span of 13 bases. Germline values: CDR1 SQVTM, CDR2 ANQGSEA. CDR3 DNA sequence: TGCAGCGTTGCGGTTGGACAGAACTCCTACGAGCAGTACTTC. It codes for CSVAVGQNSYEQYF.

This clone was found once. The rearrangement uses TRBV6-1 and TRBJ1-1; 7 bases are a match to TRBD1. After removal of 4 bases from V and 4 bases from J, the junction contained 6 bases not matched to a gene. Germline V gives CDR1 MNHNS, CDR2 SASEGT. This CDR3 comprises 14 residues. CDR3 coding DNA: TGTGCCAGCAGTGCTCTGGAGGGGGCCACTGAAGCTTTCTTT. Translating gives CASSALEGATEAFF.

CDR3 nucleotides: TGTGCCAGCAGCTTATTACCCTATGGCTACACCTTC. It yields the protein CASSLLPYGYTF. The chain uses TRBV7-9 and TRBJ1-2; D uncertain. Germline V gene data show CDR1 as SEHNR and CDR2 as FQNEAQ (reference sequence). Trimming took 2 bases from V and 4 from J, leaving 5 bases between them. The CDR3 has 12 amino acids.

The V and J genes are TRBV5-4 and TRBJ2-1, with 9 bases fitting TRBD2. The germline gives CDR1 SGHNT, CDR2 YYREEE (reference sequence). With V trimmed by 0 bases and J by 6 bases, 7 bases remained unmatched. This CDR3 has 16 amino acids. In DNA, the CDR3 is TGTGCCAGCAGCTTGGCCAGCGGGGGGCTAGGCAATGAGCAGTTCTTC. Translation gives CASSLASGGLGNEQFF.

The J gene is TRBJ2-7, the V gene TRBV10-3, with TRBD1 matching over 8 bases. From germline, CDR1 is ENHRY and CDR2 SYGVKD. V was clipped by 6 bases and J by 3 bases; unmatched bases: 7. This CDR3 comprises 14 residues. CDR3 bases: TGTGCCATCAGATCAGGGGGCGAGGGCTACGAGCAGTACTTC. Protein sequence: CAIRSGGEGYEQYF.

A single count supports this clone. This chain links TRBV30 with TRBJ2-1, with 8 nucleotides matching TRBD1. CDR3 size: 12 residues. V lost 3 bases and J lost 8; bases outside the gene matches: 3. Germline V gene lookup returns CDR1 GTSNPN and CDR2 SVGIG (reference sequence). CDR3 coding DNA: TGTGCCTGGAGCGGACAGGGCTATGAGCAGTTCTTC. It is translated as CAWSGQGYEQFF.

The sample holds one count of this clone. The V and J genes are TRBV28 and TRBJ1-1, with a tentative D call TRBD1 (6 bases). The V end lost 8 bases, the J end lost 13 bases, and 8 bases lay between the germline ends. Germline assignment: CDR1 MDHEN and CDR2 SYDVKM. The CDR3 is made up of 8 amino acids. CDR3 sequence: CASQGGFF. The CDR3 bases are TGTGCCAGCCAAGGGGGTTTCTTT.

CDR3 sequence (DNA): TGCGCCAGCAGCGAGTCAGGGTATGCAGAGACCCAGTACTTC. Amino acid sequence: CASSESGYAETQYF. The rearrangement links TRBV4-1 to TRBJ2-5; D is perhaps TRBD1 (5 bases). CDR3 length: 14 amino acids. From germline, CDR1 is MGHRA and CDR2 YSYEKL. V lost 5 bases to trimming and J lost 4 bases, with 14 bases between them.

The rearrangement links TRBV27 to TRBJ1-5; D remains unclear. The CDR3 extends over 16 amino acids. The V gene lost 1 base and the J gene lost 0 bases, with 10 bases spanning the gap. Germline V CDR1 and CDR2: MNHEY, SMNVEV (reference sequence). The DNA of the CDR3 is TGTGCCAGCAGTTTATTCGGGGAGGGTAGCAATCAGCCCCAGCATTTT. This gives the protein CASSLFGEGSNQPQHF.